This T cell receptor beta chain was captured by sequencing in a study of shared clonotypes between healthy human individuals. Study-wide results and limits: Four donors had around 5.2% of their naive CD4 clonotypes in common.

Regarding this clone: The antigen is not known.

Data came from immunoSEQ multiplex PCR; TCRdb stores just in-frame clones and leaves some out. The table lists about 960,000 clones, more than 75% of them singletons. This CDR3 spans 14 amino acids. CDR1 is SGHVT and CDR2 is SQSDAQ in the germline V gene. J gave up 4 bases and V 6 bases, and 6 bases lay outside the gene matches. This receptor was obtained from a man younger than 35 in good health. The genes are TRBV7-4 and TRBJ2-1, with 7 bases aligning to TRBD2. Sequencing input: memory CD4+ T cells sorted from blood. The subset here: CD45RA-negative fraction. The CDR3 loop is CASSLREEYNEQFF. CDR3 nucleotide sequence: TGTGCCAGCAGTCTACGGGAGGAGTACAATGAGCAGTTCTTC. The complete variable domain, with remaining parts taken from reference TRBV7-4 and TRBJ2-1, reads GAGVSQSPRYKVAKRGRDVALRCDSISGHVTLYWYRQTLGQGSEVLTYSQSDAQRDKSGRPSGRFSAERPERSVSTLKIQRTEQGDSAVYLCASSLREEYNEQFFGPGTRLTVL.